These 29 T cell receptor beta chains originate from one sample sequenced in a study of cytomegalovirus exposure and HLA in healthy donors. Data came from immunoSEQ multiplex PCR; TCRdb stores just in-frame clones and leaves some out. This sample carries just over 65,000 clones, approximately 97% of them seen once, and the ten largest clones take about 1.5%. The specimen sequenced was PBMCs. The receptors here all came from a woman aged 18-30 years in good health and CMV-seropositive.

The chain has TRBV9 and TRBJ2-3, with D perhaps matching TRBD2 (6 bases). In germline, CDR1 is SGDLS, CDR2 YYNGEE. The CDR3 runs 16 residues. V was pared by 1 base and J by 0 bases, with 12 bases between. CDR3: CASSVWSGFSTDTQYF. CDR3 bases: TGTGCCAGCAGCGTATGGAGCGGGTTTAGCACAGATACGCAGTATTTT.

The chain has TRBV6-4 and TRBJ2-2; D is possibly TRBD1 (6 bases). The CDR3 covers 14 residues. Trimming took 6 bases from V and 6 from J, leaving 14 bases between them. Germline loops: CDR1 MRHNA, CDR2 SNTAGT. For the CDR3, the DNA is TGTGCCAGCAGCGCGGACAGTGCGGCCGGGGAGCTGTTTTTT. This sequence encodes CASSADSAAGELFF.

The gene calls are TRBV4-1 and TRBJ1-1; 7 bases match TRBD1. CDR1 and CDR2 from the germline V gene are MGHRA and YSYEKL. This CDR3 contains 15 residues. V trimming: 1 base; J trimming: 1 base; junction bases outside the gene matches: 3. This CDR3 reads CASSQVGQRNTEAFF. The CDR3 DNA is TGCGCCAGCAGCCAAGTGGGACAGAGGAACACTGAAGCTTTCTTT.

The chain is built from TRBV18 and TRBJ2-7; possibly TRBD1 for D (5 bases). V was cut by 3 bases and J by 2 bases, with 11 bases left in between. The CDR3 length is 14 residues. Germline V gives CDR1 KGHSH, CDR2 LQKENI. The CDR3 sequence: CASSPDTPAYEQYF. CDR3 in DNA: TGTGCCAGCTCACCGGACACACCGGCCTACGAGCAGTACTTC.

The chain uses TRBV2 and TRBJ2-5; 8 bases are a match to TRBD1. CDR3 size: 16 residues. The germline gives CDR1 SNHLY, CDR2 FYNNEI. V lost 4 bases, J lost 1 base, and 8 bases stayed unmatched. The CDR3 spells CASSGLDRETQETQYF. CDR3 DNA sequence: TGTGCCAGCAGTGGGTTGGACAGGGAGACCCAAGAGACCCAGTACTTC.

The chain recombines TRBV9 with TRBJ2-3; TRBD1 might be the D (5 bases). Germline CDR1 is SGDLS and CDR2 is YYNGEE. The length of the CDR3 is 13 residues. V was shortened by 0 bases and J by 10 bases, with 12 bases between the two germline ends. CDR3 in DNA: TGTGCCAGCAGCGTAGAAGGGGAAGGATCGCAGTATTTT. It is translated as CASSVEGEGSQYF. The full variable domain, in which reference TRBV9 and TRBJ2-3 provide the parts outside the CDR3, is DSGVTQTPKHLITATGQRVTLRCSPRSGDLSVYWYQQSLDQGLQFLIQYYNGEERAKGNILERFSAQQFPDLHSELNLSSLELGDSALYFCASSVEGEGSQYFGPGTRLTVL.

The rearrangement uses TRBV2 and TRBJ2-1, with 10 bases fitting TRBD2. The CDR3 runs to 16 residues. V was clipped by 3 bases and J by 8 bases; unmatched bases: 10. Germline CDR1 SNHLY, CDR2 FYNNEI. The CDR3 DNA is TGTGCCAGCAGTGAGGGTATAGCGGGAGGACGCTATGAGCAGTTCTTC. Translated, it gives CASSEGIAGGRYEQFF.

This clone was recorded only once. The chain has TRBV28 and TRBJ1-2; the D gene is possibly TRBD1 (6 bases). V was clipped by 6 bases and J by 5 bases, with 19 bases between them. Per germline, CDR1 MDHEN and CDR2 SYDVKM. The CDR3 consists of 15 residues. As DNA, the CDR3 is TGTGCCAGCAGCGACGGACAGACCCCTTGGTATGGCTACACCTTC. It encodes CASSDGQTPWYGYTF.

The rearrangement joins TRBV28 to TRBJ2-7; D unclear. The V gene's germline CDR1 is MDHEN and CDR2 SYDVKM. This CDR3 spans 14 amino acids. The V gene lost 8 bases and the J gene lost 4 bases, with 18 bases spanning the gap. As DNA, the CDR3 is TGTGCCAGCTCCTTGGGTGAGGTTGGGTACGAGCAGTACTTC. Translating it yields CASSLGEVGYEQYF.

The chain uses TRBV27 and TRBJ1-1, with a possible D match to TRBD1 (6 bases). The V and J ends lost 8 bases and 3 bases respectively, with 16 bases between them. This CDR3 contains 14 residues. Germline assignment: CDR1 MNHEY and CDR2 SMNVEV (reference sequence). CDR3 protein: CASGRTAGHTEAFF. CDR3 nucleotide sequence: TGTGCCAGCGGTCGGACAGCCGGGCACACTGAAGCTTTCTTT.

This clone was seen just once. This sequence joins TRBV7-9 and TRBJ1-1; D is ambiguous. Germline loops: CDR1 SEHNR, CDR2 FQNEAQ (reference sequence). The CDR3 contains 16 residues. The V and J ends lost 5 bases and 3 bases respectively, with 19 bases between them. CDR3 in amino acids: CASSPTQSGVDTEAFF. In DNA, the CDR3 is TGTGCCAGCAGCCCTACACAGTCCGGTGTGGACACTGAAGCTTTCTTT.

The chain carries TRBV27 and TRBJ1-3; perhaps TRBD1 as D (6 bases). CDR3 length: 15 residues. Germline CDR1 is MNHEY and CDR2 is SMNVEV (reference sequence). With 4 bases removed from V and 0 bases from J, the gap between germline ends came to 10 bases. Here the CDR3 reads CASSSTGISGNTIYF. The CDR3 nucleotides are TGTGCCAGCAGTTCGACAGGCATCTCTGGAAACACCATATATTTT.

The V and J genes are TRBV2 and TRBJ1-2; perhaps TRBD1 as D (5 bases). Deletions cut 7 bases from V and 8 bases from J, with 14 bases between. CDR1 SNHLY and CDR2 FYNNEI come from the germline V gene. The CDR3 runs to 12 residues. CDR3 DNA: TGTGCCAGCAAGGGAGGGGTAGAGGGCTACACCTTC. Translation gives CASKGGVEGYTF.

The J gene is TRBJ2-1, the V gene TRBV2, with 11 nucleotides matching TRBD2. Germline V gives CDR1 SNHLY, CDR2 FYNNEI. The CDR3 totals 17 residues. J was trimmed by 9 bases and V by 4 bases; bases with no gene match: 14. The chain's CDR3 is CASSATFLAGGRGEQFF. The CDR3 DNA is TGTGCCAGCAGTGCAACTTTCCTAGCGGGAGGCCGGGGTGAGCAGTTCTTC.

The genes are TRBV6-6 and TRBJ2-7; the match to TRBD1 covers 7 bases. Looked up from germline, CDR1 is MNHNY and CDR2 is SVGAGI (reference sequence). V shed 5 bases and J 2 bases; nucleotides not matched to a gene: 3. The CDR3 totals 13 residues. The CDR3 region has the DNA TGTGCCAGCAGTCGGGACAGCACCTACGAGCAGTACTTC. It encodes CASSRDSTYEQYF.

The V and J genes are TRBV5-4 and TRBJ2-1, with 8 bases aligning to TRBD1. The CDR3 is 15 residues long. Unmatched junction bases numbered 8, after V lost 4 bases and J lost 5 bases. Germline CDR1 is SGHNT and CDR2 is YYREEE (reference sequence). The CDR3 nucleotides are TGTGCCAGCAGCCGGACAGGGTCGAGGGACAATGAGCAGTTCTTC. It translates to CASSRTGSRDNEQFF.

This rearrangement joins TRBV6-5 to TRBJ1-5; unclear D gene. CDR3 length: 14 amino acids. Between the trimmed V and J ends, which lost 4 bases and 2 bases, there was a span of 9 bases. CDR1 is MNHEY and CDR2 is SVGAGI in the germline V gene. The CDR3 DNA sequence: TGTGCCAGCAGTTCTCTGTCCCGCAATCAGCCCCAGCATTTT. This encodes CASSSLSRNQPQHF.

This chain connects TRBV7-9 to TRBJ2-7; 10 bases fit TRBD1. This CDR3 has 16 amino acids. The germline CDR1 and CDR2 sequences are SEHNR and FQNEAQ (reference sequence). J gave up 4 bases and V 4 bases, and 10 bases lay outside the gene matches. This chain's CDR3 is CASSSLDRGVIYEQYF. In nucleotides, the CDR3 is TGTGCCAGCAGCTCGTTGGACAGGGGGGTAATATACGAGCAGTACTTC.

The V gene is TRBV30, the J gene TRBJ1-4; weak D call: TRBD1 (6 bases). Germline V gene data show CDR1 as GTSNPN and CDR2 as SVGIG (reference sequence). The CDR3 extends over 14 amino acids. V was pared by 2 bases and J by 7 bases, with 14 bases between. The CDR3: CAWSIRGWSEKLFF. The CDR3 DNA reads as TGTGCCTGGAGTATCAGGGGTTGGAGTGAAAAACTGTTTTTT.

V usage is TRBV30 and J usage is TRBJ2-1; the D gene is possibly TRBD2 (5 bases). The germline V and J ends were trimmed by 4 bases and 4 bases, with 11 bases remaining between them. Germline-derived CDR1 and CDR2 are GTSNPN and SVGIG (reference sequence). CDR3 size: 13 residues. In nucleotides, the CDR3 is TGTGCCTGGAATCTCGGAGGTTACAATGAGCAGTTCTTC. Translating it yields CAWNLGGYNEQFF.

The rearrangement uses TRBV30 and TRBJ2-7; 12 bases are shared with TRBD1. Germline values: CDR1 GTSNPN, CDR2 SVGIG (reference sequence). The CDR3 has 15 residues. With 5 bases clipped from V and 3 bases from J, the junction kept 8 bases outside the gene matches. CDR3 sequence (DNA): TGTGCCTGGGGGAAGGGACAGGGGGCGGTCTACGAGCAGTACTTC. Its translation is CAWGKGQGAVYEQYF.

V is TRBV4-1 and J is TRBJ2-1; TRBD1 might be the D (6 bases). The germline gives CDR1 MGHRA, CDR2 YSYEKL. The CDR3 is 13 residues long. V was clipped by 1 base and J by 9 bases, with 10 bases between them. The CDR3 sequence: CASSQARGGEQFF. CDR3 DNA sequence: TGCGCCAGCAGCCAAGCACGAGGGGGTGAGCAGTTCTTC.

V is TRBV19 and J is TRBJ2-2; 10 bases align to TRBD2. J lost 6 bases, V lost 6 bases, and 10 bases had no gene match. The CDR3 has 16 residues. Germline V lookup: CDR1 LNHDA, CDR2 SQIVND (reference sequence). The CDR3 DNA sequence: TGTGCCAGTAGCCCCTTTGGGACTAGCGACGCCGGGGAGCTGTTTTTT. Its translation: CASSPFGTSDAGELFF.

The chain recombines TRBV7-8 with TRBJ2-7; 8 bases are a match to TRBD1. The germline CDR1 and CDR2 sequences are SGHVS and FQNEAQ. The J segment lost 5 bases and the V segment lost 6 bases, leaving 9 bases of the junction unmatched. CDR3 length equals 14 residues. CDR3 bases: TGTGCCAGCAGACCTTTTCAGGGGGCCCACGAGCAGTACTTC. Its translation is CASRPFQGAHEQYF.

This chain links TRBV6-5 with TRBJ1-5; 7 bases align to TRBD1. Germline V gene lookup returns CDR1 MNHEY and CDR2 SVGAGI. The CDR3 has 15 amino acids. V gave up 5 bases and J gave up 4 bases; unmatched junction bases: 8. Here the CDR3 reads CASSPDRASNQPQHF. As DNA, the CDR3 is TGTGCCAGCAGTCCCGACAGGGCCTCTAATCAGCCCCAGCATTTT.

The chain has TRBV30 and TRBJ2-3; 10 bases map to TRBD2. The CDR3 spans 15 residues. Germline CDR1 is GTSNPN and CDR2 is SVGIG (reference sequence). J gave up 2 bases and V 2 bases, and 4 bases lay outside the gene matches. The CDR3 DNA follows: TGTGCCTGGAGTCACGGACTAGCGGACACAGATACGCAGTATTTT. This encodes CAWSHGLADTDTQYF. The entire variable domain, with the rest obtained from reference TRBV30 and TRBJ2-3, is as follows: SQTIHQWPATLVQPVGSPLSLECTVEGTSNPNLYWYRQAAGRGLQLLFYSVGIGQISSEVPQNLSASRPQDRQFILSSKKLLLSDSGFYLCAWSHGLADTDTQYFGPGTRLTVL.

CDR3 sequence: CASSPRRQGNTGELFF. The CDR3 DNA sequence: TGTGCCAGCTCACCACGCCGACAGGGGAACACCGGGGAGCTGTTTTTT. The V call is TRBV18, the J call TRBJ2-2, with TRBD1 identical over 7 bases. This CDR3 comprises 16 residues. V lost 1 base to trimming and J lost 1 base; unmatched junction nucleotides: 3. Germline V gene sequence: CDR1 KGHSH, CDR2 LQKENI.

V usage is TRBV2 and J usage is TRBJ1-1, with D possibly being TRBD1 (6 bases). Germline assignment: CDR1 SNHLY and CDR2 FYNNEI. V was cut by 7 bases and J by 11 bases, with 14 bases left in between. This CDR3 is 11 amino acids long. The CDR3 loop is CASILGTSAFF. CDR3 sequence (DNA): TGTGCCAGCATATTGGGGACATCGGCTTTCTTT.

The V and J genes are TRBV5-4 and TRBJ2-7; 7 nucleotides line up with TRBD2. Trimming at V came to 0 bases and at J to 7 bases, leaving 10 bases not matched to a gene. Germline CDR1 SGHNT, CDR2 YYREEE (reference sequence). The CDR3 has 15 amino acids. CDR3 in DNA: TGTGCCAGCAGCTTGGGGGCCGGCGGGAGCCGTGAGCAGTACTTC. This codes for CASSLGAGGSREQYF.